This TCR beta chain was observed in a study of T cell responses to AZD1222 COVID-19 vaccine. Profiling relied on immunoSEQ multiplex PCR, and the TCRdb table lists in-frame clones only, not all of them. Among 100,000 to 150,000 clones listed, 90% were seen once. The CDR3 has 15 amino acids. Trimming pared 1 base from V and 0 bases from J, leaving 9 bases between. Germline V gene lookup returns CDR1 SGHRS and CDR2 YFSETQ. The chain recombines TRBV5-1 with TRBJ2-3; D not certain. The sample in question was peripheral blood, obtained on day 0 of AZD1222 vaccination. The sequence was obtained from an adult in good health. Here the CDR3 DNA reads TGCGCCAGCAGCTTGCTGCGACCTAGCACAGATACGCAGTATTTT. As protein: CASSLLRPSTDTQYF.